This TCR beta chain was recovered during a study of CD8+ T cells in alopecia areata listed by TCRdb under 2018. For the study in its entirety: High-throughput TCRbeta sequencing was used to examine T cell clonal expansion in alopecia areata in both the C3H/HeJ mouse model and human patients. Amplification of TCRbeta CDR3 regions was done by immunoSEQ multiplex PCR using 35 Vbeta forward primers and 13 Jbeta reverse primers. The RNA source kit depended on sample type: the PAXgene miRNA kit for fixed scalp, the miRNeasy kit for PBMCs, and the RNeasy kit for mouse skin. Scalp clonality was compared across normal scalp (n=4), patchy alopecia areata scalp (n=8), and alopecia totalis/universalis scalp (n=8). Scalp tissue and sorted CD4+ and CD8+ peripheral blood T cells from patchy and totalis/universalis alopecia areata patients and from healthy controls were covered by human TCRbeta sequencing.

This clone was found a few times. The antigen it binds to is not known. No base-level quality is on record; no much larger clone is a single base apart. The receptor library was made with the immunoSEQ multiplex PCR assay. RNA was extracted from all samples and reverse transcribed into cDNA, which served as template for TCR sequencing. First-strand cDNA was synthesized using SuperScript III with a 2:1 mix of oligo-dT and random hexamers. A synthetic immune receptor repertoire was used to assess amplification bias, and residual bias was removed computationally. The original pipeline was this. Raw reads were preprocessed for error removal, and CDR3 was defined according to IMGT conventions as running from the conserved cysteine to phenylalanine. To get clonality, Shannon entropy was normalized by log2 of the number of productive unique TCRs and the result was subtracted from 1. CD4 or CD8 identity of scalp clones was inferred by cross-referencing scalp TCRbeta sequences with sorted blood CD4 and CD8 repertoires. The immuneACCESS repertoire file appears here via TCRdb, limited to in-frame rearrangements. These files lack a portion of the clones; in checked studies, under half of the deficit traces to unresolved V genes, and the cause of the others is not known. The V and J calls and clone size were taken over from that table, and D and trimming were inferred from the DNA. Recorded for this sample are approximately 120,000 clones; about 51% of them occurred a single time. The ten largest clonotypes hold over 9.5% of the sample.

Lesional scalp punch biopsies and peripheral blood were obtained from alopecia areata patients. PBMCs were separated by density centrifugation and stained for CD3, CD4 and CD8, after which CD4+ and CD8+ T cells were sorted on a FACSAria. Untreated alopecia areata patients were recruited as part of a multicenter biomarker study. Blood CD8+ T cells from a handful of biomarker-study patients were further sorted into NKG2D-low and NKG2D-high fractions. Its CDR3 holds 15 amino acids, cysteine through phenylalanine. Only the CDR3 part of the read is kept: 45 bases, read in frame from the first base. The germline V gene specifies MDHEN as CDR1 and SYDVKM as CDR2. Relative to germline, V is missing 6 bases and J is missing 0 bases, with 6 bases of the junction outside any gene match. What the work shows at the level of the full study, not this receptor alone: Higher clonality and more expanded CD8+ clones were observed in lesional scalp than in normal scalp, particularly in alopecia totalis/universalis, a finding suggestive of antigenic drive. TCR sequences shared between patients were less clear than in mice, possibly partly because of HLA diversity in the patient population. Scalp TCR repertoire analysis is complicated because resident alphabeta T cells in normal human skin are also sequenced, whereas mouse skin is dominated by gammadelta T cells.

Rearrangement joined TRBV28 to TRBJ2-3; TRBD1 fits 7 bases in the junction. This sequence was found in a human donor with alopecia areata. The sample comprised NKG2D-low CD8+ T cells sorted from blood. This specimen's cell subset or site label, per the study, means: sorted CD8+ NKG2D-low blood T cells. The CDR3 sequence is CASSNRGSSTDTQYF. The nucleotide sequence is TGTGCCAGCAGCAACAGGGGTTCGAGCACAGATACGCAGTATTTT.